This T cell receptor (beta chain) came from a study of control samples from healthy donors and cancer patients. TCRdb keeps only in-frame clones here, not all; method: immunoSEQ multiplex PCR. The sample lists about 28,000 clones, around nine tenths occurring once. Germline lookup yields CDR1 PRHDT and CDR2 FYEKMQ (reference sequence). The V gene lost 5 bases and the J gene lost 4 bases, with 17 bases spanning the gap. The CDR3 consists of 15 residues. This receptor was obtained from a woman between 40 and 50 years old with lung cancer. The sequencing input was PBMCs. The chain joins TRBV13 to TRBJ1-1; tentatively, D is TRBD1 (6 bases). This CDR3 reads CASSLWTVEVTEAFF. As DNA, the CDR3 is TGTGCCAGCAGCCTTTGGACAGTTGAAGTCACTGAAGCTTTCTTT.